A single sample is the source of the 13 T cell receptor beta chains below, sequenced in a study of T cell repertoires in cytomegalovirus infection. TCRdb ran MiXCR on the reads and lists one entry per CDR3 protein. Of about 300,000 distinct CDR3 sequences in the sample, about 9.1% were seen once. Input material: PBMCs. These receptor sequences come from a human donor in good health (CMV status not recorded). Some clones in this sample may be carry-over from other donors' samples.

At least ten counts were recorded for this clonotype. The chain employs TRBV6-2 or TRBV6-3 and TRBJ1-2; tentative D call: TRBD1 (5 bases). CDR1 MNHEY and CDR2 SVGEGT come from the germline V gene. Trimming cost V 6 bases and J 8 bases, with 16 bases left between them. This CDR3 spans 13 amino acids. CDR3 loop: CASSRDRIEGYTF. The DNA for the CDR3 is TGTGCCAGCAGCCGCGACAGAATCGAAGGCTACACCTTC.

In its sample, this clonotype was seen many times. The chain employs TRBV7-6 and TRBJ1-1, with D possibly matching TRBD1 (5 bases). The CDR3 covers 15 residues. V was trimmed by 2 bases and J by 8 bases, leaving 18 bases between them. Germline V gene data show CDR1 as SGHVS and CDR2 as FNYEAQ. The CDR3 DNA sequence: TGTGCCAGCAGCTTAACAACCGAAGCGGCAGGGGAAGCTTTCTTT. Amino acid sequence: CASSLTTEAAGEAFF.

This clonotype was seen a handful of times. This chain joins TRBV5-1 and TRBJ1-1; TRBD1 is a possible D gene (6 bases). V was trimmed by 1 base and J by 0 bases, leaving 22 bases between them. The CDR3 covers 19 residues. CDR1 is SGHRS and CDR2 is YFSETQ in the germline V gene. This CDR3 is CASSLRAAAGAIMNTEAFF. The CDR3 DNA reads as TGCGCCAGCAGCTTGAGAGCGGCGGCAGGGGCCATTATGAACACTGAAGCTTTCTTT.

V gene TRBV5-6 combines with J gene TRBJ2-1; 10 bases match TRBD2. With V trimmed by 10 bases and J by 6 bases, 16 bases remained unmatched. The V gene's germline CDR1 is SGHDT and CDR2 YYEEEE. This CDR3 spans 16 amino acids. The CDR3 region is CASNLGLSGGANEQFF. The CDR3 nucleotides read TGTGCCTCAAACCTAGGACTAAGCGGGGGGGCCAATGAGCAGTTCTTC.

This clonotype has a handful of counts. The CDR3 protein is CSAHRGTGELFF. As DNA, the CDR3 is TGCAGTGCACACAGGGGTACCGGGGAGCTGTTTTTT. The chain links TRBV20-1 to TRBJ2-2; 7 nucleotides align to TRBD1. CDR1 and CDR2 (germline): DFQATT, SNEGSKA (reference sequence). V trimming: 6 bases; J trimming: 5 bases; junction bases outside the gene matches: 3. The CDR3 is made up of 12 amino acids.

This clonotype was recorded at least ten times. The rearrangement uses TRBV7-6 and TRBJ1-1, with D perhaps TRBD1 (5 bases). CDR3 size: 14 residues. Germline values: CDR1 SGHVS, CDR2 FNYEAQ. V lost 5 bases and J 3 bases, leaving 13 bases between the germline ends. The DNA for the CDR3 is TGTGCCAGCAGCGGTCAGGGTAGGGACACTGAAGCTTTCTTT. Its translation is CASSGQGRDTEAFF.

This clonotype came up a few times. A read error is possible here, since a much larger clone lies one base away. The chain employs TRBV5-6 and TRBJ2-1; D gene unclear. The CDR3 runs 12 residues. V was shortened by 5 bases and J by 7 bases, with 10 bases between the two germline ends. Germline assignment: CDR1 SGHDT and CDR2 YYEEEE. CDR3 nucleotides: TGTGCCAGCAGTGTATCGGGTAATGAGCAGTTCTTC. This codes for CASSVSGNEQFF.

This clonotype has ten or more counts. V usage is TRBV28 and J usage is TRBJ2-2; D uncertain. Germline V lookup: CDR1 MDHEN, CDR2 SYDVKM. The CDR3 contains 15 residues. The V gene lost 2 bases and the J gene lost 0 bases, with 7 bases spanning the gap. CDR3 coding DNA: TGTGCCAGCAGTTTAGCCAGCGCGAACACCGGGGAGCTGTTTTTT. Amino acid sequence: CASSLASANTGELFF.

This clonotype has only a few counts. DNA of the CDR3: TGTGCCAGCACCCCTAGCGGGAACATTCAGTACTTC. It specifies CASTPSGNIQYF. The chain has TRBV2 and TRBJ2-4; 8 bases align to TRBD2. Germline V gene sequence: CDR1 SNHLY, CDR2 FYNNEI. With V trimmed by 7 bases and J by 7 bases, 3 bases remained unmatched. This CDR3 comprises 12 residues.

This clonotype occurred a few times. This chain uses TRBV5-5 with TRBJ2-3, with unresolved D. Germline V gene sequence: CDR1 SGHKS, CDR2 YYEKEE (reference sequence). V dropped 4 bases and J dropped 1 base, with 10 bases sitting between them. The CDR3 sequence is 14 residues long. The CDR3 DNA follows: TGTGCCAGCAGCCTCCCGTATGGCACAGATACGCAGTATTTT. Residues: CASSLPYGTDTQYF. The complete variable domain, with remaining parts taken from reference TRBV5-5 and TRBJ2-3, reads DAGVTQSPTHLIKTRGQQVTLRCSPISGHKSVSWYQQVLGQGPQFIFQYYEKEERGRGNFPDRFSARQFPNYSSELNVNALLLGDSALYLCASSLPYGTDTQYFGPGTRLTVL.

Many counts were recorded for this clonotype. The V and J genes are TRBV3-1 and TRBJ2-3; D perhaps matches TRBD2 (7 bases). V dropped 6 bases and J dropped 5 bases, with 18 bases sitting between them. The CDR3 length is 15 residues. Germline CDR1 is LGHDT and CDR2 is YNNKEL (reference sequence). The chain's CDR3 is CASRPFGGAGDTQYF. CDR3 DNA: TGTGCCAGCAGACCCTTTGGGGGGGCTGGAGATACGCAGTATTTT.

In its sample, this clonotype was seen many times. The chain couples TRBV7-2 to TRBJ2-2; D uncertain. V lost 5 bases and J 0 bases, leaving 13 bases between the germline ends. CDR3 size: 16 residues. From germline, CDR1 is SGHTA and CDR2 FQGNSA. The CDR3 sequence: CASSTRTSANTGELFF. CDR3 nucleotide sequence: TGTGCCAGCAGCACACGGACGTCCGCGAACACCGGGGAGCTGTTTTTT.

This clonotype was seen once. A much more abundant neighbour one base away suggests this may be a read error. The chain's CDR3 is CASSYGGASYNGQFF. CDR3 bases: TGTGCCAGCAGTTACGGGGGGGCTTCCTACAATGGGCAGTTCTTC. This rearrangement joins TRBV2 to TRBJ2-1, with 8 positions matching TRBD2. This CDR3 contains 15 residues. Per the germline V gene, CDR1 is SNHLY and CDR2 is FYNNEI.